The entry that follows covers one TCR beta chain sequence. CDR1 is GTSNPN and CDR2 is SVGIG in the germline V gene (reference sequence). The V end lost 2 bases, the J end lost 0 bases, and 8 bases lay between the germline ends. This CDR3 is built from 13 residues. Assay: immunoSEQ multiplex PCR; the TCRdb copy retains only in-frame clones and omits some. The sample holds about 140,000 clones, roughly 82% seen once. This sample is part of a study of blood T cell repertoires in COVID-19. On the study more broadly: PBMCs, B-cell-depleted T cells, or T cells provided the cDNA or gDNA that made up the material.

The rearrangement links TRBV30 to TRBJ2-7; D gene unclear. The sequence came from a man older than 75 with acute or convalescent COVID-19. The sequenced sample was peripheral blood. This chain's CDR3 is CAWSFSTSYEQYF. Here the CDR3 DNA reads TGTGCCTGGAGTTTTTCTACCTCCTACGAGCAGTACTTC.